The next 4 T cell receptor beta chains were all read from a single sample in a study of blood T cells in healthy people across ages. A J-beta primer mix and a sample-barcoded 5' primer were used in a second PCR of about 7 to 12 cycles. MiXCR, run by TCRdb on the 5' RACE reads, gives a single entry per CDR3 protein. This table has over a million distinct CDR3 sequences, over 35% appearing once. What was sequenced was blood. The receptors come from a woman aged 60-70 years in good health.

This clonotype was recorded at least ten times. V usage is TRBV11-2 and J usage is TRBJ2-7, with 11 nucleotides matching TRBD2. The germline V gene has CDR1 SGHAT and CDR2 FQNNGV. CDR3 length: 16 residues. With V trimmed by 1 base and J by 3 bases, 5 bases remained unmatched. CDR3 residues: CASSLVGTSGIYEQYF. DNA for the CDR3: TGTGCCAGCAGCTTAGTGGGGACTAGCGGTATCTACGAGCAGTACTTC.

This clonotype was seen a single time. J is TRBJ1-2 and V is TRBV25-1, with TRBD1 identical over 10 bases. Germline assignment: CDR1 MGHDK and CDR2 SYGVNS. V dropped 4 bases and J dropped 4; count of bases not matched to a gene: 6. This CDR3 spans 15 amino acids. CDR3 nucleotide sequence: TGTGCCAGCAGTGGTGACAGGGGGCCTGGCTATGGCTACACCTTC. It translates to CASSGDRGPGYGYTF.

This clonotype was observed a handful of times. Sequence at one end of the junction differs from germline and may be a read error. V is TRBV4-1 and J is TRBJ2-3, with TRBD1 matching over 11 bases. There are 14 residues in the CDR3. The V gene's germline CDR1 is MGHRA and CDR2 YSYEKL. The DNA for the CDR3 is TGCGCCAGCCGGGACAGGGGGAACACAGATACACAGTATTTT. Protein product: CASRDRGNTDTQYF.

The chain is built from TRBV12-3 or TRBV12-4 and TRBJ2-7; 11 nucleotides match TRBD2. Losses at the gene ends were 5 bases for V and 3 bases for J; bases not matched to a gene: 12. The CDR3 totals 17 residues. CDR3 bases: TGTGCCAGCAGTGCGCAACCCGGGACTAGCGGAAACTACGAGCAGTACTTC. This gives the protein CASSAQPGTSGNYEQYF.